Below, 19 T cell receptor beta chains from the same sample are listed, as sequenced in a study of shared clonotypes between healthy human individuals. Profiling relied on immunoSEQ multiplex PCR, and the TCRdb table lists in-frame clones only, not all of them. The sample consists of some 2,100,000 clones, nearly 97% of them appearing once. Sequencing was carried out using naive CD4+ T cells sorted from blood. Subset meaning: CD45RA+ positively selected. The receptors were sampled from a man aged 18 to 29 in good health.

The chain links TRBV5-1 to TRBJ2-7; TRBD2 is a possible D gene (5 bases). The ends were cut back, 0 bases at V and 2 bases at J, with 15 bases in the middle. Germline V CDR1 and CDR2: SGHRS, YFSETQ. The CDR3 length is 16 residues. The CDR3 sequence: CASSLAVTDGTYEQYF. The CDR3 DNA is TGCGCCAGCAGCTTGGCCGTGACGGACGGGACCTACGAGCAGTACTTC.

In nucleotides, the CDR3 is TGTGCCAGCAGCCCCCGAGGGATCTCCACTAATGAAAAACTGTTTTTT. This encodes CASSPRGISTNEKLFF. This chain uses TRBV7-2 with TRBJ1-4; D uncertain. This CDR3 is built from 16 residues. Germline CDR1 reads SGHTA; CDR2 reads FQGNSA. Between the trimmed V and J ends, which lost 5 bases and 2 bases, there was a span of 15 bases.

The rearrangement links TRBV19 to TRBJ2-1; 9 bases line up with TRBD2. The CDR3 has 16 residues. Germline V CDR1 and CDR2: LNHDA, SQIVND (reference sequence). J was trimmed by 2 bases and V by 3 bases; bases with no gene match: 5. The DNA for the CDR3 is TGTGCCAGTAGTATCTTCGCGGGAGGGGCCTACAATGAGCAGTTCTTC. This translates into CASSIFAGGAYNEQFF. The variable domain in full, completed from reference TRBV19 and TRBJ2-1, reads DGGITQSPKYLFRKEGQNVTLSCEQNLNHDAMYWYRQDPGQGLRLIYYSQIVNDFQKGDIAEGYSVSREKKESFPLTVTSAQKNPTAFYLCASSIFAGGAYNEQFFGPGTRLTVL.

In this sample, this clone turned up once. The chain has TRBV6-5 and TRBJ2-1; 8 bases map to TRBD2. V dropped 6 bases and J dropped 7; count of bases not matched to a gene: 11. In germline, CDR1 is MNHEY, CDR2 SVGAGI. CDR3 size: 15 residues. The CDR3 loop is CASSPPTGGRNEQFF. The CDR3 DNA follows: TGTGCCAGCAGCCCCCCAACGGGAGGGCGAAATGAGCAGTTCTTC.

A remark on this clone: Other DNA sequences in the sample encode the same CDR3. DNA for the CDR3: TGTGCCAGCAGCCAAGTCGGAGACACTGAAGCTTTCTTT. It translates to CASSQVGDTEAFF. V is TRBV4-2 and J is TRBJ1-1, with unresolved D. With 1 base removed from V and 3 bases from J, the gap between germline ends came to 6 bases. The germline V gene encodes CDR1 LGHNA and CDR2 YNFKEQ. The CDR3 runs to 13 residues.

The gene calls are TRBV6-5 and TRBJ1-1; D gene ambiguous. The CDR3 extends over 13 amino acids. Germline V lookup: CDR1 MNHEY, CDR2 SVGAGI. Trimming stripped 7 bases from V and 0 bases from J, with 9 bases between. CDR3 sequence reads: CASKYSMNTEAFF. CDR3 bases: TGTGCCAGCAAGTACTCGATGAACACTGAAGCTTTCTTT.

The V gene is TRBV11-2, the J gene TRBJ2-3; the D is unclear. The CDR3 covers 15 residues. The V gene lost 1 base and the J gene lost 2 bases, with 10 bases spanning the gap. Looked up from germline, CDR1 is SGHAT and CDR2 is FQNNGV. CDR3 nucleotide sequence: TGTGCCAGCAGCTTAGGCCAGCCCCTCACAGATACGCAGTATTTT. Translated, it gives CASSLGQPLTDTQYF.

The V and J genes are TRBV19 and TRBJ2-5, with D possibly being TRBD1 (7 bases). Germline V CDR1 and CDR2: LNHDA, SQIVND (reference sequence). The CDR3 totals 17 residues. Trimming shortened V by 3 bases and J by 2 bases, and 19 bases separated the two germline ends. The CDR3 DNA reads as TGTGCCAGTAGTATTCAGGGGGGATCGGTAGCTCAAGAGACCCAGTACTTC. It translates to CASSIQGGSVAQETQYF.

This chain joins TRBV6-5 and TRBJ1-2, with TRBD1 as a possible D gene (5 bases). CDR3 length equals 12 residues. From germline, CDR1 is MNHEY and CDR2 SVGAGI. Trimming pared 6 bases from V and 7 bases from J, leaving 12 bases between. The CDR3 DNA reads as TGTGCCAGCAGCCAATCAAGGGGTGGCTACACCTTC. Protein product: CASSQSRGGYTF.

The chain combines TRBV6-6 with TRBJ1-4, with 10 bases aligning to TRBD1. CDR3 length: 15 amino acids. Germline V CDR1 and CDR2: MNHNY, SVGAGI (reference sequence). The ends lost 5 bases at V and 6 bases at J; junction bases unmatched: 6. The CDR3 here is CASSGAGTGDEKLFF. In DNA form, the CDR3 reads TGTGCCAGCAGTGGGGCCGGGACAGGGGATGAAAAACTGTTTTTT.

The gene calls are TRBV7-2 and TRBJ2-2; TRBD2 matches 7 bases. Unmatched junction bases numbered 5, after V lost 4 bases and J lost 0 bases. Germline V gene data show CDR1 as SGHTA and CDR2 as FQGNSA. This CDR3 contains 16 residues. The CDR3 protein is CASSSLGRANTGELFF. CDR3 DNA sequence: TGTGCCAGCAGCTCCCTGGGGAGGGCGAACACCGGGGAGCTGTTTTTT.

V gene TRBV9 combines with J gene TRBJ1-5, with D tentatively TRBD1 (6 bases). The CDR3 length is 14 residues. The V gene lost 3 bases and the J gene lost 7 bases, with 14 bases spanning the gap. Germline V lookup: CDR1 SGDLS, CDR2 YYNGEE. CDR3 sequence: CASSGTGSGQPQHF. The CDR3, as DNA: TGTGCCAGCAGCGGTACAGGGTCGGGGCAGCCCCAGCATTTT.

V and J are TRBV30 and TRBJ2-7; 8 positions agree with TRBD1. This CDR3 has 13 residues. V lost 1 base and J lost 2; bases outside the gene matches: 1. The germline CDR1 and CDR2 sequences are GTSNPN and SVGIG (reference sequence). DNA of the CDR3: TGTGCCTGGAGTGGGGGACAGGCCTACGAGCAGTACTTC. Translating gives CAWSGGQAYEQYF.

The chain has TRBV19 and TRBJ2-7, with 10 bases lining up with TRBD1. CDR1 and CDR2 (germline): LNHDA, SQIVND (reference sequence). This CDR3 comprises 17 residues. With V trimmed by 3 bases and J by 6 bases, 14 bases remained unmatched. CDR3 in amino acids: CASSIRATGTGAFEQYF. The CDR3 nucleotides are TGTGCCAGTAGTATCCGTGCCACCGGGACAGGGGCTTTCGAGCAGTACTTC.

The CDR3 region is CASRTGQGAFGARDTQYF. Here the CDR3 DNA reads TGTGCCAGCAGGACGGGACAGGGGGCCTTCGGGGCCCGGGATACGCAGTATTTT. The chain is built from TRBV28 and TRBJ2-3; TRBD1 matches at 12 bases. CDR1 is MDHEN and CDR2 is SYDVKM in the germline V gene. The CDR3 has 18 amino acids. Germline trimming cut 6 bases from V and 6 bases from J; bases unmatched to any gene: 16.

The chain combines TRBV10-3 with TRBJ1-5; the D gene is possibly TRBD1 (6 bases). Germline CDR1 reads ENHRY; CDR2 reads SYGVKD. The length of the CDR3 is 15 residues. Trimming stripped 5 bases from V and 5 bases from J, with 16 bases between. CDR3 sequence reads: CAISRGGGGDQPQHF. CDR3 bases: TGTGCCATCAGTAGAGGTGGGGGGGGCGATCAGCCCCAGCATTTT.

The CDR3 region has the DNA TGTGCCAGCAGCTCCCCGGACAGGAGAACTAGCACAGATACGCAGTATTTT. It specifies CASSSPDRRTSTDTQYF. This chain links TRBV11-2 with TRBJ2-3; the match to TRBD1 covers 7 bases. Germline CDR1 is SGHAT and CDR2 is FQNNGV. V lost 4 bases, J lost 0 bases, and 10 bases stayed unmatched. The CDR3 is made up of 17 amino acids.

The CDR3 is CASSYSMGREQYF. The CDR3 region has the DNA TGTGCCAGCAGTTACTCGATGGGACGGGAGCAGTACTTC. V gene TRBV6-5 combines with J gene TRBJ2-7; D assignment may be TRBD1 or TRBD2 (5 bases each). This CDR3 contains 13 residues. The germline V gene encodes CDR1 MNHEY and CDR2 SVGAGI. The V gene lost 0 bases and the J gene lost 7 bases, with 10 bases spanning the gap.

The gene calls are TRBV4-3 and TRBJ2-5, with 7 bases fitting TRBD2. V lost 1 base, J lost 1 base, and 15 bases stayed unmatched. The CDR3 totals 19 residues. The V gene's germline CDR1 is LGHNA and CDR2 YSLEER. CDR3 DNA: TGCGCCAGCAGCCAAGTCCCAGGATTAGCGGGTGGGACCCAAGAGACCCAGTACTTC. Its protein product is CASSQVPGLAGGTQETQYF.